The source of this T cell receptor beta chain is a study of blood T cells in healthy people across ages. Findings of the study overall: Older age went with lower TCR beta diversity per million T cells, in a roughly linear way. Long-lived and aged donors differed, with more naive CD4+ cells and higher diversity in the long-lived.

Germline V gene lookup returns CDR1 LGHNA and CDR2 YSLEER. V lost 8 bases and J lost 0, with 5 bases in between. This CDR3 contains 13 residues. With a J-beta primer mix and a sample-barcoded 5' primer, a second PCR ran 7 to 11 cycles. Unique molecular identifiers of 12 random nucleotides labeled each cDNA. TCRdb itself ran the 5' RACE reads through MiXCR, one entry per CDR3 protein. The sample consists of hundreds of thousands of distinct CDR3 sequences, about 28% of them appearing once. This clonotype was seen repeatedly, ten times or more. Its matching antigen is unknown. This TCR came from a woman older than 75 in good health. The rearrangement uses TRBV4-3 and TRBJ1-6; no clear D gene. Source material: blood. CDR3 region: CASSSSYNSPLHF. CDR3 coding DNA: TGCGCCAGCTCGAGCTCCTATAATTCACCCCTCCACTTT.